Below are 20 T cell receptor beta chains sequenced from a single sample in a study of identical twins. A single record per CDR3 protein comes from TCRdb applying MiXCR to the 5' RACE reads. The table lists approximately 630,000 distinct CDR3 sequences, under 8.5% of them singletons. The data also belong to a second study, concerning yellow fever vaccine responses in identical twins.

The sequenced sample was PBMCs. The receptors here all came from a woman aged 18-35 years in good health.

In its sample, this clonotype was seen a few times. The chain couples TRBV6-5 to TRBJ1-2, with TRBD1 identical over 9 bases. J was trimmed by 8 bases and V by 0 bases; bases with no gene match: 10. The V gene's germline CDR1 is MNHEY and CDR2 SVGAGI. The CDR3 is 16 amino acids. DNA of the CDR3: TGTGCCAGCAGTTACTCTTATCCGGGACAGGGCGGAGGCTACACCTTC. This encodes CASSYSYPGQGGGYTF.

This clonotype has ten or more counts. The rearrangement joins TRBV7-9 to TRBJ2-5; D is possibly TRBD1 or TRBD2 (5 bases each). Germline-derived CDR1 and CDR2 are SEHNR and FQNEAQ (reference sequence). The ends were cut back, 4 bases at V and 2 bases at J, with 20 bases in the middle. The CDR3 loop spans 17 amino acids. In nucleotides, the CDR3 is TGTGCCAGCAGCTCAGGTCCGGGACGGACGACACAAGAGACCCAGTACTTC. Its protein is CASSSGPGRTTQETQYF.

This clonotype occurred a few times. DNA of the CDR3: TGTGCCAGCAGTTTAGTGACTAGCGGGAGCGGGACAGATACGCAGTATTTT. It codes for CASSLVTSGSGTDTQYF. The chain employs TRBV27 and TRBJ2-3, with 12 bases identical to TRBD2. Germline V gene lookup returns CDR1 MNHEY and CDR2 SMNVEV (reference sequence). The CDR3 is 17 amino acids. V gave up 2 bases and J gave up 3 bases; unmatched junction bases: 6.

There are many counts of this clonotype. This rearrangement joins TRBV20-1 to TRBJ2-1; 8 nucleotides agree with TRBD2. Germline V CDR1 and CDR2: DFQATT, SNEGSKA (reference sequence). The CDR3 runs to 15 residues. V lost 0 bases, J lost 9 bases, and 10 bases stayed unmatched. The CDR3 loop is CSARDWRAAGGEQFF. The CDR3 bases are TGCAGTGCTAGAGATTGGAGGGCGGCGGGAGGTGAGCAGTTCTTC.

In this sample, this clonotype turned up a few times. The rearrangement joins TRBV5-5 to TRBJ2-5; 9 bases agree with TRBD2. CDR1 SGHKS and CDR2 YYEKEE come from the germline V gene (reference sequence). The CDR3 is 15 residues long. The V segment lost 2 bases and the J segment 4 bases; nucleotides outside the gene matches: 6. In nucleotides, the CDR3 is TGTGCCAGCAGCTTCACGCGGGGGGGCCGAGAGACCCAGTACTTC. Translating gives CASSFTRGGRETQYF.

Many counts were recorded for this clonotype. V usage is TRBV6-1 and J usage is TRBJ2-3; no clear D. Deletions cut 5 bases from V and 4 bases from J, with 10 bases between. Germline loops: CDR1 MNHNS, CDR2 SASEGT. CDR3 length: 13 amino acids. The CDR3 here is CASSQNFPDTQYF. DNA for the CDR3: TGTGCCAGCAGTCAAAATTTCCCAGATACGCAGTATTTT.

The chain joins TRBV12-3 or TRBV12-4 to TRBJ2-6; D is perhaps TRBD2 (7 bases). V was trimmed by 6 bases and J by 2 bases, leaving 8 bases between them. This CDR3 contains 14 residues. The chain's CDR3 is CASRGGAGANVLTF. Written as DNA, the CDR3 is TGTGCCAGCAGAGGGGGGGCTGGGGCCAACGTCCTGACTTTC.

The gene calls are TRBV3-1 and TRBJ1-6; D remains unclear. CDR1 and CDR2 from the germline V gene are LGHDT and YNNKEL (reference sequence). Trimming took 0 bases from V and 9 from J, leaving 6 bases between them. The CDR3 extends over 13 amino acids. CDR3 nucleotide sequence: TGTGCCAGCAGCCAAGAGACATTTTCACCCCTCCACTTT. Encoded protein: CASSQETFSPLHF.

This clonotype was found many times. CDR3 in amino acids: CATEAGNTGELFF. The CDR3 DNA sequence: TGTGCCACCGAGGCGGGGAACACCGGGGAGCTGTTTTTT. The rearrangement uses TRBV12-3 or TRBV12-4 and TRBJ2-2, with a weak D call TRBD2 (5 bases). This CDR3 comprises 13 residues. V dropped 10 bases and J dropped 1 base, with 10 bases sitting between them.

This clonotype was counted many times. The chain carries TRBV20-1 and TRBJ2-3, with unresolved D. The CDR3 loop spans 11 amino acids. Germline assignment: CDR1 DFQATT and CDR2 SNEGSKA (reference sequence). Trimming cost V 2 bases and J 2 bases, with 2 bases left between them. The CDR3 DNA sequence: TGCAGTGCTAGATACACAGATACGCAGTATTTT. It translates to CSARYTDTQYF.

This clonotype was detected a few times. The V gene is TRBV5-1, the J gene TRBJ2-5, with D perhaps TRBD1 (5 bases). Trimming cost V 2 bases and J 5 bases, with 16 bases left between them. This CDR3 has 15 residues. Germline V gene data show CDR1 as SGHRS and CDR2 as YFSETQ. The CDR3 reads CASSLRGAEQETQYF. In DNA, the CDR3 is TGCGCCAGCAGCTTACGTGGGGCGGAACAGGAGACCCAGTACTTC.

The chain joins TRBV3-1 to TRBJ2-3; D is perhaps TRBD1 or TRBD2 (6 bases each). This CDR3 has 15 amino acids. The V and J ends lost 2 bases and 2 bases respectively, with 11 bases between them. Germline CDR1 reads LGHDT; CDR2 reads YNNKEL (reference sequence). In nucleotides, the CDR3 is TGTGCCAGCAGCCAACCCGGGGGCGCCACAGATACGCAGTATTTT. Encoded protein: CASSQPGGATDTQYF.

This clonotype was seen at least ten times. V usage is TRBV6-1 and J usage is TRBJ2-2, with D uncertain. CDR3 length: 15 residues. From germline, CDR1 is MNHNS and CDR2 SASEGT. Trimming cost V 6 bases and J 4 bases, with 15 bases left between them. CDR3 sequence reads: CASRPPDVGTGELFF. CDR3 nucleotides: TGTGCCAGCAGACCCCCGGATGTTGGCACCGGGGAGCTGTTTTTT.

The rearrangement uses TRBV9 and TRBJ2-4; maybe TRBD2 (6 bases). Looked up from germline, CDR1 is SGDLS and CDR2 is YYNGEE. The CDR3 is 19 amino acids. Trimming shortened V by 0 bases and J by 0 bases, and 19 bases separated the two germline ends. CDR3 bases: TGTGCCAGCAGCGTAGAAGGAGGATGGGGGGAACTAGCCAAAAACATTCAGTACTTC. Protein product: CASSVEGGWGELAKNIQYF.

The sample holds many counts of this clonotype. CDR3 region: CATSDAGTGNNEQFF. DNA of the CDR3: TGTGCCACCAGTGATGCCGGGACAGGGAACAATGAGCAGTTCTTC. This chain links TRBV24-1 with TRBJ2-1, with 9 bases matching TRBD1. Per the germline V gene, CDR1 is KGHDR and CDR2 is SFDVKD. This CDR3 contains 15 residues. Unmatched junction bases numbered 4, after V lost 3 bases and J lost 5 bases.

This clonotype has at least ten counts. V gene TRBV6-5 combines with J gene TRBJ2-6, with no clear D. There are 15 residues in the CDR3. V lost 2 bases, J lost 0 bases, and 5 bases lay in between. CDR1 and CDR2 from the germline V gene are MNHEY and SVGAGI. The CDR3 nucleotides are TGTGCCAGCAGTTACGGGGTCTCTGGGGCCAACGTCCTGACTTTC. Translation gives CASSYGVSGANVLTF.

The rearrangement joins TRBV7-6 to TRBJ2-3; no reliable D call. V lost 5 bases, J lost 2 bases, and 20 bases lay in between. The CDR3 covers 17 residues. The germline V gene has CDR1 SGHVS and CDR2 FNYEAQ. The CDR3 DNA reads as TGTGCCAGCAGCCCCTCCACAAGTTACCTTCCCACAGATACGCAGTATTTT. Its protein is CASSPSTSYLPTDTQYF.

The V gene is TRBV6-2 or TRBV6-3, the J gene TRBJ2-1, with TRBD1 as a possible D gene (5 bases). The V end lost 9 bases, the J end lost 7 bases, and 28 bases lay between the germline ends. The CDR3 runs 17 residues. CDR1 MNHEY and CDR2 SVGEGT come from the germline V gene. The chain's CDR3 is CASSNRPTATTANEQFF. CDR3 nucleotides: TGTGCCAGTTCTAACAGGCCGACAGCCACCACTGCGAATGAGCAGTTCTTC.

This clonotype was observed a handful of times. V is TRBV18 and J is TRBJ2-1; D perhaps matches TRBD2 (7 bases). V lost 3 bases and J 8 bases, leaving 14 bases between the germline ends. Germline CDR1 is KGHSH and CDR2 is LQKENI. The CDR3 runs 14 residues. As DNA, the CDR3 is TGTGCCAGCTCACCCCCGCCGGGGGGCCATGAGCAGTTCTTC. Translating it yields CASSPPPGGHEQFF.

This clonotype occurred a few times. The rearrangement links TRBV11-2 to TRBJ2-1; no clear D gene. V was pared by 0 bases and J by 2 bases, with 8 bases between. The germline CDR1 and CDR2 sequences are SGHAT and FQNNGV. The CDR3 covers 15 residues. CDR3 sequence: CASSLEGQPYNEQFF. The CDR3 coding sequence is TGTGCCAGCAGCTTAGAAGGTCAGCCCTACAATGAGCAGTTCTTC.